This note documents a single T cell receptor (beta chain) sequence. Its antigen is as yet unknown. The source of the sample is a study of blood T cells in healthy people across ages. Study details: About one barcoded TCR beta cDNA was captured per two T cells.

Germline trimming cut 2 bases from V and 8 bases from J; bases unmatched to any gene: 4. CDR1 and CDR2 (germline): SGDLS, YYNGEE. This CDR3 is 14 amino acids long. Alongside a J-beta primer mix, a sample-barcoded 5' primer served in a second PCR lasting about 6 to 11 cycles. Every cDNA molecule carried a tag from a template-switch adaptor bearing 12 random nucleotides. MiXCR was run by TCRdb on the 5' RACE reads, yielding one entry per CDR3 protein. The sample lists over 1.5 million distinct CDR3 sequences; about 50% were seen once. The study, taken as a whole, reports: Unsorted PBMC input precluded a conclusive naive versus antigen-experienced comparison.

The authors drew ten milliliters of peripheral blood from each donor. This receptor was taken from a woman aged 40 to 50 in good health. The gene calls are TRBV9 and TRBJ2-1; 10 bases are a match to TRBD2. Sequencing was done on a sample of blood. CDR3 in DNA: TGTGCCAGCAGCGTCCATCTAGCGGGGGATGAGCAGTTCTTC. This sequence encodes CASSVHLAGDEQFF. Full variable domain (missing parts from reference TRBV9 and TRBJ2-1): DSGVTQTPKHLITATGQRVTLRCSPRSGDLSVYWYQQSLDQGLQFLIQYYNGEERAKGNILERFSAQQFPDLHSELNLSSLELGDSALYFCASSVHLAGDEQFFGPGTRLTVL.